This T cell receptor (beta chain) came from a study of T cell responses to AZD1222 COVID-19 vaccine. General study results and limits: Regions left unmutated in variants are reportedly the target of nearly half of spike-specific TCRs. The donor cohort was predominantly white British with a female majority, and clonal diversity may have been underestimated.

Notes on this clone: Its antigen remains unknown.

In germline, CDR1 is ENHRY, CDR2 SYGVKD. This CDR3 comprises 13 residues. The V gene lost 6 bases and the J gene lost 1 base, with 9 bases spanning the gap. Sequenced by immunoSEQ multiplex PCR; TCRdb stores in-frame clones only, minus some. The profile shows some 95,000 clones, under 90% of them singletons. The TCR sequence derives from an adult in good health. The V gene is TRBV10-3, the J gene TRBJ2-5, with D hard to call. Source: peripheral blood, taken on day 0 of MenACWY control vaccination. CDR3 residues: CAISLPSQETQYF. CDR3 in DNA: TGTGCCATCAGCTTGCCTAGCCAAGAGACCCAGTACTTC.